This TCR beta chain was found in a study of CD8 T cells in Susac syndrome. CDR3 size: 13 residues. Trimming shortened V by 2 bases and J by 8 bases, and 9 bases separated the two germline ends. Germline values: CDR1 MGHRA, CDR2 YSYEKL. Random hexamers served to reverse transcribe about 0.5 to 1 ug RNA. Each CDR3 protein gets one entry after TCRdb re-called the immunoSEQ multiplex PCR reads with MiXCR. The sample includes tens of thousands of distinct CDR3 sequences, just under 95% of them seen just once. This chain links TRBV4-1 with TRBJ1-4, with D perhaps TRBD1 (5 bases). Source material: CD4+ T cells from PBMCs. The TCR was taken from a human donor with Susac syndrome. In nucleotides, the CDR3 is TGCGCCAGCAGCCAAACTCGGGGGGAAAAACTGTTTTTT. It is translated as CASSQTRGEKLFF.